This T cell receptor (beta chain) was sequenced during a study of control samples from healthy donors and cancer patients (TCRdb year 2020). This clone is a singleton in its sample. Its target antigen remains unknown. Base quality data are lacking; no much larger clone is found one base away. The method was the immunoSEQ multiplex PCR assay. As stored in TCRdb, this immuneACCESS dataset retains in-frame rearrangements with V and J assigned. A fraction of the clones does not appear; measured against another copy, unresolved V genes explain less than half of the discrepancy, and the remainder lacks a known reason. In this sample the table shows 90,000 to 150,000 clones, roughly 88% of which occur a single time. The ten largest clones represent approximately 3.2% of the sample. V lost 4 bases and J lost 0 bases, and the count of bases not matched to a germline gene is 4. Measured from the cysteine to the phenylalanine, the CDR3 is 15 residues long. The kept DNA is CDR3 alone, 45 bases in frame from the first base. The germline V gene provides CDR1 SGHRS and CDR2 YFSETQ.

The TCR sequence derives from a man aged 35-49 years in good health. The chain joins TRBV5-1 to TRBJ2-1; the junction holds 7 bases that match TRBD1. The sample taken for sequencing was blood. The DNA is TGCGCCAGCAGCGTGACAGGGAGCTCCTACAATGAGCAGTTCTTC. This yields the protein CASSVTGSSYNEQFF.